This TCR beta chain was observed in a study of cytomegalovirus exposure and HLA in healthy donors. This table comes from immunoSEQ multiplex PCR, and its TCRdb copy is limited to in-frame clones, with some not included. This repertoire shows a few hundred thousand clones, more than 80% found once; its top ten account for 0.83%. Regarding the study as a whole: Testing in vitro showed three CMV-associated chains specific for CMV antigens. Altogether, some 160 TCR beta chains were recorded as cytomegalovirus-associated.

As to this clone: What it binds is not known.

Sequencing input: PBMCs. The source of this sequence is a woman aged 18-35 years in good health and CMV-seronegative.

In DNA form, the CDR3 reads TGTGCCAGCAGCGTACCTAGAGGGGAGCTGTTTTTT. Translating gives CASSVPRGELFF. The chain joins TRBV9 to TRBJ2-2; D is undetermined. CDR3 length equals 12 residues. Germline lookup yields CDR1 SGDLS and CDR2 YYNGEE. Trimming took off 1 base at V and 8 bases at J, with 6 bases between the two ends.